This T cell receptor beta chain originates from a study of CD8+ T cells in alopecia areata. At the level of the study: Approximately 7-10-week-old female C3H/HeJ mice were grafted with skin from spontaneously alopecic approximately 6-13-month-old C3H/HeJ graft donors. Study-wide results and caveats: Mouse data revealed clearer TCR sharing than patient data did, a gap possibly tied to HLA. Scalp data also include sequences from resident alphabeta T cells of normal skin. Clonality in lesional scalp, especially alopecia totalis/universalis, exceeded that of normal scalp.

TCR sequencing used cDNA made by reverse transcription of extracted RNA. Here immunoSEQ multiplex PCR was the method, and the copy in TCRdb shows in-frame clones only, minus some. The record shows roughly 110,000 clones for this sample, with no singletons present. Details on this clone: As yet, its antigen is unknown. These gene names are mouse names. The sequence runs out 4 residues before the end of the CDR3; the remainder is reconstructed from the germline J gene.

CDR3 size: 15 residues. Looked up from germline, CDR1 is NSQYPW and CDR2 is LRSPGD (reference sequence). The chain carries TRBV1 and TRBJ2-7; 14 nucleotides agree with TRBD2. The sequencing sample was made of lesional skin. This clonotype was obtained from a C3H/HeJ mouse with alopecia areata. The strain's MHC haplotype is H2-k. CDR3 in amino acids: CTCSAGLGGPYEQYF. CDR3 bases read: TGCACCTGCAGTGCGGGACTGGGGGGGCCGTAT.